These 20 T cell receptor beta chains came from one sample sequenced in a study of blood T cell repertoires in COVID-19. Measured with immunoSEQ multiplex PCR; TCRdb has only the in-frame clones, and not every one. The sample includes a few hundred thousand clones, around nine tenths of them seen just once. Sequencing was performed on PBMCs or T cells enriched from blood (not recorded which). The receptor set was obtained from a woman between 45 and 60 years old who had recovered from COVID-19.

A single count supports this clone. The gene calls are TRBV9 and TRBJ2-4, with TRBD1 matching 7 bases. Per germline, CDR1 SGDLS and CDR2 YYNGEE. The V segment lost 4 bases and the J segment 1 base; nucleotides outside the gene matches: 5. This CDR3 region has 15 residues. The CDR3 region has the DNA TGTGCCAGCAGCCCGACAGGGTCGGCCAAAAACATTCAGTACTTC. Its protein product is CASSPTGSAKNIQYF.

The V and J genes are TRBV4-1 and TRBJ2-3, with D possibly TRBD2 on 5 matching bases. The ends were cut back, 4 bases at V and 2 bases at J, with 28 bases in the middle. The CDR3 length is 20 residues. Germline CDR1 is MGHRA and CDR2 is YSYEKL. CDR3 sequence reads: CASSPGTRAADLADTDTQYF. The DNA of the CDR3 is TGCGCCAGCAGCCCGGGAACTAGAGCGGCCGACCTGGCCGACACAGATACGCAGTATTTT.

This sequence joins TRBV19 and TRBJ1-1; 8 nucleotides line up with TRBD1. The V segment lost 5 bases and the J segment 6 bases; nucleotides outside the gene matches: 11. This CDR3 contains 15 residues. CDR1 LNHDA and CDR2 SQIVND come from the germline V gene (reference sequence). CDR3: CASSPDRVRRSEAFF. For the CDR3, the DNA is TGTGCCAGTAGTCCGGACAGGGTGCGTCGTTCTGAAGCTTTCTTT.

The CDR3 loop reads CASRAPPGMGDTQYF. CDR3 nucleotide sequence: TGTGCCAGCAGGGCCCCCCCAGGGATGGGAGATACGCAGTATTTT. The chain recombines TRBV6-5 with TRBJ2-3, with D maybe TRBD1 (5 bases). Looked up from germline, CDR1 is MNHEY and CDR2 is SVGAGI. This CDR3 region has 15 residues. Trimming removed 6 bases from V and 5 bases from J, with 18 bases in between.

The V and J genes are TRBV10-2 and TRBJ2-3; weak D call: TRBD2 (6 bases). V lost 6 bases and J lost 5, with 15 bases in between. From germline, CDR1 is WSHSY and CDR2 SAAADI. The CDR3 covers 14 residues. DNA for the CDR3: TGCGCCAGCAGGGTAGGAGGGATGGGAGATACGCAGTATTTT. As protein: CASRVGGMGDTQYF.

CDR3 sequence (DNA): TGTGCCATCAGTGAAGACAGGGGCAATCAGCCCCAGCATTTT. Amino acids: CAISEDRGNQPQHF. The chain has TRBV10-3 and TRBJ1-5, with 7 bases fitting TRBD1. This CDR3 is 14 amino acids long. Trimming cost V 3 bases and J 2 bases; bases outside gene matches: 1. CDR1 and CDR2 (germline): ENHRY, SYGVKD.

J is TRBJ2-3 and V is TRBV6-1; 10 bases are a match to TRBD2. CDR1 and CDR2 (germline): MNHNS, SASEGT. The trim removed 4 bases at V and 4 bases at J, leaving 8 bases unmatched. The CDR3 is 16 amino acids. CDR3 in amino acids: CASSARTSGPADTQYF. In nucleotides, the CDR3 is TGTGCCAGCAGTGCCCGGACTAGCGGTCCTGCAGATACGCAGTATTTT.

This chain uses TRBV28 with TRBJ2-6; TRBD1 agrees at 12 bases. This CDR3 is 18 amino acids long. Germline CDR1 reads MDHEN; CDR2 reads SYDVKM. J was trimmed by 4 bases and V by 1 base; bases with no gene match: 5. The chain's CDR3 is CASSLLGQGANGANVLTF. The CDR3 DNA reads as TGTGCCAGCAGTTTATTGGGACAGGGGGCGAACGGGGCCAACGTCCTGACTTTC.

The chain carries TRBV5-1 and TRBJ1-4; TRBD1 matches at 7 bases. The CDR3 consists of 15 residues. Unmatched junction bases numbered 2, after V lost 0 bases and J lost 3 bases. The germline gives CDR1 SGHRS, CDR2 YFSETQ. The CDR3 sequence is CASSLATGPNEKLFF. The CDR3 region has the DNA TGCGCCAGCAGCTTGGCGACAGGGCCTAATGAAAAACTGTTTTTT.

V and J are TRBV30 and TRBJ1-1; 7 bases agree with TRBD1. V dropped 0 bases and J dropped 10; count of bases not matched to a gene: 8. CDR1 and CDR2 (germline): GTSNPN, SVGIG (reference sequence). This CDR3 has 13 residues. CDR3 nucleotide sequence: TGTGCCTGGAGTGTGGAGGGGGCACGGGCAGCTTTCTTT. Translated: CAWSVEGARAAFF.

The chain recombines TRBV7-9 with TRBJ2-7, with D perhaps matching TRBD1 (6 bases). The CDR3 is made up of 13 amino acids. Trimming took off 9 bases at V and 0 bases at J, with 12 bases between the two ends. CDR1 is SEHNR and CDR2 is FQNEAQ in the germline V gene (reference sequence). CDR3 nucleotides: TGTGCCAGTGAAGGGGGATACTCCTACGAGCAGTACTTC. Residues: CASEGGYSYEQYF.

V is TRBV6-1 and J is TRBJ2-3; 11 bases align to TRBD2. CDR1 is MNHNS and CDR2 is SASEGT in the germline V gene. CDR3 length: 18 residues. Trimming took 2 bases from V and 4 from J; bases not matched to a gene: 11. The DNA of the CDR3 is TGTGCCAGCAGTGAATCCCCCTTGACTAGCGGGGCGCCAGATACGCAGTATTTT. This codes for CASSESPLTSGAPDTQYF.

The rearrangement joins TRBV6-1 to TRBJ1-4; 7 bases fit TRBD1. V gave up 2 bases and J gave up 8 bases; unmatched junction bases: 8. Germline CDR1 is MNHNS and CDR2 is SASEGT. The CDR3 loop spans 15 amino acids. This chain's CDR3 is CASSERRDSREKLFF. CDR3 nucleotide sequence: TGTGCCAGCAGTGAAAGGAGGGACAGCCGGGAAAAACTGTTTTTT.

This chain uses TRBV30 with TRBJ2-3; 7 bases fit TRBD2. After removal of 7 bases from V and 4 bases from J, the junction contained 11 bases not matched to a gene. This CDR3 contains 14 residues. Looked up from germline, CDR1 is GTSNPN and CDR2 is SVGIG (reference sequence). CDR3 coding DNA: TGTGCCTTCACCGGGGGGTATATGGCAGATACGCAGTATTTT. Amino acid sequence: CAFTGGYMADTQYF.

This clone was found a few times. This chain joins TRBV2 and TRBJ1-6; 7 bases line up with TRBD1. The V and J ends lost 5 bases and 6 bases, in that order; junction bases with no gene match: 4. Germline V gives CDR1 SNHLY, CDR2 FYNNEI. The CDR3 length is 14 residues. CDR3 nucleotides: TGTGCCAGCAGTAGCCGGGACAGTAATTCACCCCTCCACTTT. Translating gives CASSSRDSNSPLHF. The whole variable domain, remainder taken from reference TRBV2 and TRBJ1-6, is EPEVTQTPSHQVTQMGQEVILRCVPISNHLYFYWYRQILGQKVEFLVSFYNNEISEKSEIFDDQFSVERPDGSNFTLKIRSTKLEDSAMYFCASSSRDSNSPLHFGNGTRLTVT.

The chain carries TRBV5-6 and TRBJ1-5, with TRBD1 identical over 8 bases. Germline V CDR1 and CDR2: SGHDT, YYEEEE. CDR3 length: 16 residues. V shed 0 bases and J 7 bases; nucleotides not matched to a gene: 9. The CDR3 here is CASSLAGGAAGQPQHF. CDR3 sequence (DNA): TGTGCCAGCAGCTTGGCAGGGGGCGCGGCTGGGCAGCCCCAGCATTTT.

This sequence joins TRBV4-2 and TRBJ1-1; D is undetermined. Per the germline V gene, CDR1 is LGHNA and CDR2 is YNFKEQ. V shed 2 bases and J shed 1 base, with 11 bases lying between them. CDR3 size: 15 residues. The CDR3 bases are TGTGCCAGCAGCCAATTTACAACAGAGAACACTGAAGCTTTCTTT. Translation gives CASSQFTTENTEAFF.

This chain connects TRBV6-5 to TRBJ2-7; a weak D match, TRBD2 (7 bases). Germline CDR1 reads MNHEY; CDR2 reads SVGAGI. The CDR3 is 15 amino acids. Deletions cut 7 bases from V and 2 bases from J, with 18 bases between. The CDR3 loop is CASTHRRGTTYEQYF. Here the CDR3 DNA reads TGTGCCAGCACCCATCGGCGGGGGACAACCTACGAGCAGTACTTC.

The V call is TRBV30, the J call TRBJ1-1; D gene uncertain. The germline CDR1 and CDR2 sequences are GTSNPN and SVGIG (reference sequence). The CDR3 totals 14 residues. The V end was cut by 6 bases, the J end by 4 bases, with 18 bases between. The DNA of the CDR3 is TGTGCCTGTTCCCCTGGGAGACTGATCACTGAAGCTTTCTTT. Translated, it gives CACSPGRLITEAFF.

This clone was detected only once. V gene TRBV29-1 combines with J gene TRBJ1-1, with unresolved D. The V and J ends lost 6 bases and 5 bases respectively, with 13 bases between them. This CDR3 is built from 12 residues. Germline values: CDR1 SQVTM, CDR2 ANQGSEA. As DNA, the CDR3 is TGCAGCGTAGGACCCCCGGGGACTGAAGCTTTCTTT. It specifies CSVGPPGTEAFF.